These 32 T cell receptor beta chains originate from one sample sequenced in a study of T-cell reconstitution after alpha-beta-depleted transplantation in children. A TCRbeta library incorporating unique molecular identifiers was prepared. Each CDR3 protein gets one entry after TCRdb re-called the PCR reads with MiXCR. The repertoire includes 540,000 or so distinct CDR3 sequences, approximately 22% of them detected once, and roughly 13% sits in the top ten. The sample in question was PBMCs, mostly from graft donor cells, obtained 360 days after TCRalphabeta/CD19-depleted stem cell transplant. Receptors originate from a boy less than two years old who had a stem cell transplant for acute myeloid leukemia, so the T cells may come from the graft donor.

This clonotype was observed a handful of times. The chain couples TRBV20-1 to TRBJ2-5; 14 bases align to TRBD2. The CDR3 loop spans 18 amino acids. The trim removed 6 bases at V and 0 bases at J, leaving 12 bases unmatched. The germline gives CDR1 DFQATT, CDR2 SNEGSKA (reference sequence). DNA for the CDR3: TGCAGTGCATATGGGACTAGCGGGGGAGATAAGTACCAAGAGACCCAGTACTTC. Translating it yields CSAYGTSGGDKYQETQYF.

The chain is built from TRBV10-3 and TRBJ2-3; TRBD1 is a possible D gene (7 bases). CDR1 is ENHRY and CDR2 is SYGVKD in the germline V gene. CDR3 length equals 14 residues. The V gene lost 6 bases and the J gene lost 2 bases, with 12 bases spanning the gap. The CDR3 sequence: CAIRDREVTDTQYF. The CDR3 DNA reads as TGTGCCATCAGAGACAGGGAGGTCACAGATACGCAGTATTTT.

The gene calls are TRBV20-1 and TRBJ1-2; D not certain. V lost 4 bases and J lost 2, with 5 bases in between. CDR1 and CDR2 (germline): DFQATT, SNEGSKA (reference sequence). The CDR3 has 11 amino acids. Here the CDR3 DNA reads TGCAGTGCTACCGGGAACTATGGCTACACCTTC. It is translated as CSATGNYGYTF.

This clonotype was counted only a few times. V usage is TRBV20-1 and J usage is TRBJ2-3, with 11 bases aligning to TRBD2. Germline CDR1 reads DFQATT; CDR2 reads SNEGSKA (reference sequence). The trim removed 4 bases at V and 4 bases at J, leaving 10 bases unmatched. The CDR3 runs 16 residues. CDR3 sequence reads: CSAIPTSGDRADTQYF. Here the CDR3 DNA reads TGCAGTGCTATACCGACTAGCGGGGATCGTGCAGATACGCAGTATTTT.

This clonotype was observed many times. V usage is TRBV28 and J usage is TRBJ1-4; D is unresolved. V lost 10 bases and J lost 8, with 14 bases in between. The germline V gene has CDR1 MDHEN and CDR2 SYDVKM. The CDR3 loop spans 12 amino acids. CDR3 bases: TGTGCCACCGCGGAGGTGGGCGAAAAACTGTTTTTT. Protein: CATAEVGEKLFF.

The J gene is TRBJ1-6, the V gene TRBV20-1; D call uncertain. The germline V gene has CDR1 DFQATT and CDR2 SNEGSKA (reference sequence). The CDR3 length is 13 residues. The V and J ends lost 3 bases and 6 bases respectively, with 9 bases between them. The CDR3 is CSASREPNSPLHF. DNA of the CDR3: TGCAGTGCTAGCAGAGAGCCTAATTCACCCCTCCACTTT.

This clonotype was found many times. V gene TRBV4-3 combines with J gene TRBJ2-2; D possibly corresponds to TRBD1 (5 bases). Germline values: CDR1 LGHNA, CDR2 YSLEER. V was clipped by 1 base and J by 4 bases, with 13 bases between them. The CDR3 length is 16 residues. The CDR3: CASSQGVRARTGELFF. The CDR3 nucleotides read TGCGCCAGCAGCCAAGGAGTCAGGGCCCGCACCGGGGAGCTGTTTTTT.

V gene TRBV5-5 combines with J gene TRBJ2-5; the D gene is possibly TRBD1 (6 bases). V was pared by 5 bases and J by 4 bases, with 15 bases between. Germline V gene data show CDR1 as SGHKS and CDR2 as YYEKEE (reference sequence). CDR3 length: 14 residues. Here the CDR3 reads CASSSPRGRETQYF. In DNA, the CDR3 is TGTGCCAGCAGTTCTCCCAGGGGTCGAGAGACCCAGTACTTC.

V gene TRBV28 combines with J gene TRBJ1-4, with TRBD1 identical over 7 bases. The CDR3 loop spans 15 amino acids. Germline V CDR1 and CDR2: MDHEN, SYDVKM. With V trimmed by 3 bases and J by 5 bases, 6 bases remained unmatched. The CDR3 nucleotides are TGTGCCAGCAGTTTTACAGGGGCCCCGAATGAAAAACTGTTTTTT. Protein: CASSFTGAPNEKLFF.

This clonotype was detected a few times. The chain couples TRBV12-3 or TRBV12-4 to TRBJ2-7; D is unclear. Trimming removed 6 bases from V and 0 bases from J, with 6 bases in between. The CDR3 consists of 12 residues. CDR3 amino acids: CASRASSYEQYF. CDR3 bases: TGTGCCAGCAGGGCAAGCTCCTACGAGCAGTACTTC.

This clonotype was counted only a few times. J is TRBJ1-1 and V is TRBV27, with 9 nucleotides matching TRBD1. CDR1 is MNHEY, CDR2 SMNVEV, per germline (reference sequence). The CDR3 length is 15 residues. V lost 5 bases and J lost 4; bases outside the gene matches: 8. The CDR3 loop is CASSRNRGRSTEAFF. The CDR3 bases are TGTGCCAGCAGTCGAAACAGGGGGCGCAGCACTGAAGCTTTCTTT.

This clonotype has more than one count but fewer than ten. CDR3 nucleotide sequence: TGCAGCGTCAGGGTATCGACTGAAGCTTTCTTT. Its translation is CSVRVSTEAFF. V usage is TRBV29-1 and J usage is TRBJ1-1; tentative D call: TRBD1 (5 bases). Between the trimmed V and J ends, which lost 6 bases and 5 bases, there was a span of 10 bases. Germline assignment: CDR1 SQVTM and CDR2 ANQGSEA. This CDR3 region has 11 residues.

The rearrangement uses TRBV6-5 and TRBJ2-5; a possible D gene is TRBD1 (6 bases). Trimming left V 2 bases short and J 11 bases short, with 18 bases between. The length of the CDR3 is 14 residues. CDR1 and CDR2 (germline): MNHEY, SVGAGI. CDR3 region: CASSYRPRDTTQYF. CDR3 bases: TGTGCCAGCAGTTACCGACCTCGGGACACCACTCAGTACTTC.

This chain uses TRBV12-3 or TRBV12-4 with TRBJ2-7; no reliable D call. The CDR3 spans 12 residues. The V gene lost 6 bases and the J gene lost 6 bases, with 12 bases spanning the gap. CDR3 nucleotides: TGTGCCAGCAGCCGTCCCAGTTCCGAGCAGTACTTC. As protein: CASSRPSSEQYF.

This clonotype was seen a few times. The chain employs TRBV12-3 or TRBV12-4 and TRBJ2-2, with TRBD1 matching 7 bases. The length of the CDR3 is 16 residues. After removal of 2 bases from V and 5 bases from J, the junction contained 8 bases not matched to a gene. DNA for the CDR3: TGTGCCAGCAGTTTATGGGACAGAGTCGGTACCGGGGAGCTGTTTTTT. It is translated as CASSLWDRVGTGELFF.

This clonotype occurred many times. This chain links TRBV20-1 with TRBJ2-3, with D tentatively TRBD1 or TRBD2 (6 bases each). The V gene lost 1 base and the J gene lost 2 bases, with 10 bases spanning the gap. Germline V gene data show CDR1 as DFQATT and CDR2 as SNEGSKA (reference sequence). CDR3 length: 14 amino acids. The CDR3 DNA reads as TGCAGTGCTAGAGGTGGGGGGCTCACAGATACGCAGTATTTT. It encodes CSARGGGLTDTQYF.

On this clonotype: The junction differs from germline at one of its ends, possibly a read error. V is TRBV25-1 and J is TRBJ1-2; no reliable D call. This CDR3 is 14 amino acids long. Per germline, CDR1 MGHDK and CDR2 SYGVNS. CDR3 DNA: TGTGCCAGCAGTGAATCGGCGGATAACTACGGCTACACCTTC. Its protein is CASSESADNYGYTF.

This clonotype has at least ten counts. The V call is TRBV7-6, the J call TRBJ2-1; 11 nucleotides agree with TRBD2. CDR3 length: 16 amino acids. Germline CDR1 SGHVS, CDR2 FNYEAQ. Losses at the gene ends were 3 bases for V and 2 bases for J; bases not matched to a gene: 3. CDR3 DNA sequence: TGTGCCAGCAGCTTCTCTAGCGGGGGGCCCTACAATGAGCAGTTCTTC. Its translation: CASSFSSGGPYNEQFF. Full variable domain (rest looked up from reference TRBV7-6 and TRBJ2-1): GAGVSQSPRYKVTKRGQDVALRCDPISGHVSLYWYRQALGQGPEFLTYFNYEAQQDKSGLPNDRFSAERPEGSISTLTIQRTEQRDSAMYRCASSFSSGGPYNEQFFGPGTRLTVL.

This clonotype was counted at least ten times. The V and J genes are TRBV12-3 or TRBV12-4 and TRBJ2-5; the D is unclear. This CDR3 has 14 amino acids. Deletions cut 5 bases from V and 4 bases from J, with 14 bases between. The CDR3 DNA follows: TGTGCCAGCAGTCCTCCGACTGGTTTAGAGACCCAGTACTTC. Residues: CASSPPTGLETQYF.

There are a few counts of this clonotype. This chain joins TRBV29-1 and TRBJ2-7, with D possibly called TRBD1 or TRBD2 (6 bases each). CDR1 and CDR2 from the germline V gene are SQVTM and ANQGSEA. Trimming took off 5 bases at V and 2 bases at J, with 10 bases between the two ends. CDR3 length: 12 amino acids. CDR3 loop: CSVLGGPYEQYF. CDR3 sequence (DNA): TGCAGCGTTCTCGGGGGCCCCTACGAGCAGTACTTC.

This clonotype was recorded a few times. The V call is TRBV20-1, the J call TRBJ1-5, with D tentatively TRBD1 (5 bases). The V end lost 6 bases, the J end lost 5 bases, and 14 bases lay between the germline ends. The length of the CDR3 is 13 residues. Per germline, CDR1 DFQATT and CDR2 SNEGSKA (reference sequence). CDR3 residues: CSAQTDGDQPQHF. The CDR3 nucleotides are TGCAGTGCACAGACAGACGGAGATCAGCCCCAGCATTTT.

This rearrangement joins TRBV28 to TRBJ2-2, with 7 nucleotides matching TRBD2. V lost 6 bases and J lost 1; bases outside the gene matches: 5. The CDR3 extends over 15 amino acids. In germline, CDR1 is MDHEN, CDR2 SYDVKM. CDR3 loop: CASSERGMNTGELFF. The CDR3 DNA follows: TGTGCCAGCAGCGAGCGGGGAATGAACACCGGGGAGCTGTTTTTT. The full variable domain, with the rest looked up from reference TRBV28 and TRBJ2-2, is DVKVTQSSRYLVKRTGEKVFLECVQDMDHENMFWYRQDPGLGLRLIYFSYDVKMKEKGDIPEGYSVSREKKERFSLILESASTNQTSMYLCASSERGMNTGELFFGEGSRLTVL.

This clonotype turned up a few times. The V and J genes are TRBV6-1 and TRBJ2-3, with 9 bases identical to TRBD2. This CDR3 spans 14 amino acids. The junction had 4 bases not matched to a gene; V was cut back by 6 bases and J by 3 bases. Germline V gives CDR1 MNHNS, CDR2 SASEGT. The CDR3 is CASRTSGTTDTQYF. The CDR3 nucleotides read TGTGCCAGCAGGACTAGCGGAACTACAGATACGCAGTATTTT.

This clonotype was detected only a few times. The CDR3 reads CASSFRRGSKGPEAFF. For the CDR3, the DNA is TGTGCCAGCAGTTTTCGCAGGGGGTCTAAAGGACCTGAAGCTTTCTTT. This rearrangement joins TRBV6-5 to TRBJ1-1; 7 bases match TRBD1. CDR3 length: 16 amino acids. Per the germline V gene, CDR1 is MNHEY and CDR2 is SVGAGI. The V gene end was trimmed by 4 bases and the J gene end by 6 bases; junction bases not matched to a gene: 14.

This clonotype has ten or more counts. This chain connects TRBV12-3 or TRBV12-4 to TRBJ2-1; 7 positions agree with TRBD1. V lost 6 bases, J lost 0 bases, and 5 bases stayed unmatched. The CDR3 is 15 amino acids. The DNA for the CDR3 is TGTGCCAGCAGCAAACAGGGGAGCTCCTACAATGAGCAGTTCTTC. Protein sequence: CASSKQGSSYNEQFF.

This clonotype was found a few times. The rearrangement joins TRBV20-1 to TRBJ2-1; TRBD2 matches at 15 bases. Per the germline V gene, CDR1 is DFQATT and CDR2 is SNEGSKA (reference sequence). The CDR3 totals 16 residues. The V segment lost 5 bases and the J segment 0 bases; nucleotides outside the gene matches: 2. Here the CDR3 reads CSAWTSGGVSYNEQFF. The CDR3 DNA is TGCAGTGCTTGGACTAGCGGGGGGGTCTCCTACAATGAGCAGTTCTTC.

The chain employs TRBV27 and TRBJ2-5, with D possibly TRBD1 on 6 matching bases. The V end was cut by 8 bases, the J end by 3 bases, with 16 bases between. CDR3 length: 14 residues. From germline, CDR1 is MNHEY and CDR2 SMNVEV (reference sequence). CDR3 loop: CASGPLQGKETQYF. The CDR3 DNA sequence: TGTGCCAGCGGGCCTCTCCAGGGGAAAGAGACCCAGTACTTC.

In nucleotides, the CDR3 is TGCGCCAGCAGTCCCTCAGCGGGGGGGCCTTACAATGAGCAGTTCTTC. Residues: CASSPSAGGPYNEQFF. The chain has TRBV10-1 and TRBJ2-1; 10 bases agree with TRBD2. V trimming: 5 bases; J trimming: 4 bases; junction bases outside the gene matches: 8. The germline CDR1 and CDR2 sequences are WNHNN and SYGVQD (reference sequence). This CDR3 is 16 amino acids long.

This chain links TRBV20-1 with TRBJ2-5; D is possibly TRBD2 (5 bases). V lost 3 bases and J 0 bases, leaving 17 bases between the germline ends. There are 16 residues in the CDR3. Germline lookup yields CDR1 DFQATT and CDR2 SNEGSKA (reference sequence). Here the CDR3 reads CSASLFPGSYQETQYF. DNA for the CDR3: TGCAGTGCTAGTCTTTTCCCGGGGTCCTACCAAGAGACCCAGTACTTC.

In its sample, this clonotype was seen many times. V and J are TRBV27 and TRBJ1-1; 9 bases are shared with TRBD1. Germline CDR1 is MNHEY and CDR2 is SMNVEV (reference sequence). The CDR3 runs 15 residues. V dropped 6 bases and J dropped 1; count of bases not matched to a gene: 6. The CDR3 region is CASRLQGASNTEAFF. For the CDR3, the DNA is TGTGCCAGCAGACTACAGGGGGCATCGAACACTGAAGCTTTCTTT.

This clonotype was counted between two and nine times. The chain recombines TRBV9 with TRBJ2-5, with D unresolved. Per the germline V gene, CDR1 is SGDLS and CDR2 is YYNGEE. This CDR3 has 14 amino acids. V was pared by 3 bases and J by 3 bases, with 12 bases between. In DNA form, the CDR3 reads TGTGCCAGCAGCGCCCACCTGGGCGAAGAGACCCAGTACTTC. Translating gives CASSAHLGEETQYF.

This clonotype was seen more than once but under ten times. V is TRBV7-9 and J is TRBJ2-1; TRBD1 aligns across 7 bases. The V gene end was trimmed by 3 bases and the J gene end by 0 bases; junction bases not matched to a gene: 8. Germline V gene sequence: CDR1 SEHNR, CDR2 FQNEAQ (reference sequence). The CDR3 spans 17 residues. CDR3 sequence: CASSFSGTASSYNEQFF. The CDR3 bases are TGTGCCAGCAGCTTCTCCGGGACAGCGAGCTCCTACAATGAGCAGTTCTTC.